This T cell receptor (beta chain) was captured by sequencing in a study of T cell changes during pregnancy in multiple sclerosis. The protocol was immunoSEQ multiplex PCR, while the TCRdb copy is restricted to in-frame clones and leaves out a portion. The sample consists of almost 35,000 clones, under 95% of them appearing once. This TCR was sampled from a female donor in good health, enrolled as a control in a pregnancy study. This specimen was peripheral blood, taken in the second trimester of pregnancy.

CDR3 in DNA: TGTGCCAGCAGTTTATCCGACGGGGAACTAAGGGAGCAGTACTTC. The encoded protein is CASSLSDGELREQYF. V gene TRBV27 combines with J gene TRBJ2-7, with D possibly TRBD2 on 5 matching bases. This CDR3 is built from 15 residues. Trimming took 0 bases from V and 7 from J, leaving 16 bases between them. Germline values: CDR1 MNHEY, CDR2 SMNVEV (reference sequence).